This entry describes one T cell receptor (beta chain). This specimen belongs to a study of cytomegalovirus exposure and HLA in healthy donors. Trimming removed 6 bases at V and 4 bases at J, with 13 bases between. Germline V gives CDR1 SNHLY, CDR2 FYNNEI. There are 15 residues in the CDR3. PCR used 60 Vbeta primers and 13 Jbeta primers. Some clones are missing from TCRdb's copy, which holds only in-frame ones; the method was immunoSEQ multiplex PCR. The data hold 200,000 or so clones, with just under 80% observed a single time. The material sequenced was PBMCs. The V and J genes are TRBV2 and TRBJ2-6; possibly TRBD2 for D (5 bases). The receptor comes from a woman in her twenties or thirties in good health and CMV-seropositive. The CDR3 protein is CASSPPGYGANVLTF. CDR3 coding DNA: TGTGCCAGCAGCCCTCCGGGGTACGGGGCCAACGTCCTGACTTTC.